This T cell receptor (beta chain) was captured in a study of control samples from healthy donors and cancer patients. Clones were sequenced by immunoSEQ multiplex PCR, and TCRdb holds only the in-frame ones, with some missing. The data show 150,000 to 200,000 clones, approximately 86% seen once. Germline V lookup: CDR1 GTSNPN, CDR2 SVGIG (reference sequence). The CDR3 is 13 residues long. V trimming: 2 bases; J trimming: 7 bases; junction bases outside the gene matches: 6. This receptor was identified in a man between 18 and 35 years old in good health. The sequenced sample consisted of blood. The rearrangement joins TRBV30 to TRBJ1-2; TRBD1 matches 8 bases. CDR3: CAWSLQGVRGYTF. The DNA for the CDR3 is TGTGCCTGGAGTTTACAGGGGGTCCGTGGCTACACCTTC. The full variable domain, with the rest looked up from reference TRBV30 and TRBJ1-2, is SQTIHQWPATLVQPVGSPLSLECTVEGTSNPNLYWYRQAAGRGLQLLFYSVGIGQISSEVPQNLSASRPQDRQFILSSKKLLLSDSGFYLCAWSLQGVRGYTFGSGTRLTVV.